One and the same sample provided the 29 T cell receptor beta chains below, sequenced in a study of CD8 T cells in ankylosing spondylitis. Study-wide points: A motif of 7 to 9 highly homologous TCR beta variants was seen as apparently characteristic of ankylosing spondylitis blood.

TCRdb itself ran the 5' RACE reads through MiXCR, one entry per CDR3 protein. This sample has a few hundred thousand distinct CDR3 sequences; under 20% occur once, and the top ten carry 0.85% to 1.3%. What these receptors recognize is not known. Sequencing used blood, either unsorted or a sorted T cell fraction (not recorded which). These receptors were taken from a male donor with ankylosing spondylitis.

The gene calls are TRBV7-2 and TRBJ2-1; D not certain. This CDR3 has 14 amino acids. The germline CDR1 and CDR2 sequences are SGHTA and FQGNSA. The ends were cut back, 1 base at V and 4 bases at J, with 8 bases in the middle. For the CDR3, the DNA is TGTGCCAGCAGCTTAGAGGCAGCTTACAATGAGCAGTTCTTC. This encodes CASSLEAAYNEQFF.

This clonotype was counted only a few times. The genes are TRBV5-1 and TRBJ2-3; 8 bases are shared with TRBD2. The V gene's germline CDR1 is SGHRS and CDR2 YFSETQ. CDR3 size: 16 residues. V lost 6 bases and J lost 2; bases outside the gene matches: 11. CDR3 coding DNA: TGCGCCAGCAAGCACCGGACTAGCTTACACACAGATACGCAGTATTTT. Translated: CASKHRTSLHTDTQYF.

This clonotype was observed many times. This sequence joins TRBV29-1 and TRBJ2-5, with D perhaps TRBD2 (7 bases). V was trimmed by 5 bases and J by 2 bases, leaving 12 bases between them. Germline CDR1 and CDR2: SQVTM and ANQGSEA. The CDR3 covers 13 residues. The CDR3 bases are TGCAGCGTTTGGGGGGGCTGGCAAGAGACCCAGTACTTC. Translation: CSVWGGWQETQYF.

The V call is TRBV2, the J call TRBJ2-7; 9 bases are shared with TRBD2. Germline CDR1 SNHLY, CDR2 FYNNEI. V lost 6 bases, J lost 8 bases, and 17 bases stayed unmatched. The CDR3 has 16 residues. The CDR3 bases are TGTGCCAGCAGCCCAGACTTGGTAGCGGGGGTCCAAAAGCAGTACTTC. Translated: CASSPDLVAGVQKQYF. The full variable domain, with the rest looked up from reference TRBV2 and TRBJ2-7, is EPEVTQTPSHQVTQMGQEVILRCVPISNHLYFYWYRQILGQKVEFLVSFYNNEISEKSEIFDDQFSVERPDGSNFTLKIRSTKLEDSAMYFCASSPDLVAGVQKQYFGPGTRLTVT.

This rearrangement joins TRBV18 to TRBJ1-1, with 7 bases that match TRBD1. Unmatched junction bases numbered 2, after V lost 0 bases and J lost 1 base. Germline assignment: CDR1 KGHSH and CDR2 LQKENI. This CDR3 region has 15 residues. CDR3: CASSPPTGPNTEAFF. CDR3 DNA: TGTGCCAGCTCACCACCGACAGGGCCGAACACTGAAGCTTTCTTT. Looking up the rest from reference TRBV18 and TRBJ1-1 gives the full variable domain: NAGVMQNPRHLVRRRGQEARLRCSPMKGHSHVYWYRQLPEEGLKFMVYLQKENIIDESGMPKERFSAEFPKEGPSILRIQQVVRGDSAAYFCASSPPTGPNTEAFFGQGTRLTVV.

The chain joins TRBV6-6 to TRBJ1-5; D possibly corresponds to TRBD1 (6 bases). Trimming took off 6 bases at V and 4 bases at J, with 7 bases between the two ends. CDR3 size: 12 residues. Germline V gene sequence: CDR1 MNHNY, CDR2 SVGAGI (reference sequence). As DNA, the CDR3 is TGTGCCAGCAGACAGGGAAATCAGCCCCAGCATTTT. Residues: CASRQGNQPQHF.

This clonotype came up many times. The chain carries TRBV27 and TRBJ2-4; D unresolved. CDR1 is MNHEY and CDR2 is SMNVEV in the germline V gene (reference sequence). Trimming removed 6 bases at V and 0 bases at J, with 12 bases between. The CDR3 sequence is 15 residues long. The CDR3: CASRAGIQAKNIQYF. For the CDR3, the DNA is TGTGCCAGCAGGGCAGGAATACAAGCCAAAAACATTCAGTACTTC.

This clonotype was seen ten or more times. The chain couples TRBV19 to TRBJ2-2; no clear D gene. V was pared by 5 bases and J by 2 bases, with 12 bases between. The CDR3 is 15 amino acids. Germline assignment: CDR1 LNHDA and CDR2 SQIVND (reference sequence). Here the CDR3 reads CASSFRTANTGELFF. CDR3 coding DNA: TGTGCCAGTAGTTTTAGGACGGCTAACACCGGGGAGCTGTTTTTT.

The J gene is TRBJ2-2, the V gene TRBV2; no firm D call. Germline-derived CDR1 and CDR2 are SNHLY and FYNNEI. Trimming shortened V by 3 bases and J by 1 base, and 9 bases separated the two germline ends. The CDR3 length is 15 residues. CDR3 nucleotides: TGTGCCAGCAGTGATAATGCGAGGAACACCGGGGAGCTGTTTTTT. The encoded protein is CASSDNARNTGELFF.

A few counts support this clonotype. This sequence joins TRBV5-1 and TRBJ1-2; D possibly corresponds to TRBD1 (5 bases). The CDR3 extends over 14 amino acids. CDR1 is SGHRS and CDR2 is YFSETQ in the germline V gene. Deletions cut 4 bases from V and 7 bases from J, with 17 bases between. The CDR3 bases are TGCGCCAGCAGCAAAGGGACGGCCGGGTTTGGCTACACCTTC. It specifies CASSKGTAGFGYTF.

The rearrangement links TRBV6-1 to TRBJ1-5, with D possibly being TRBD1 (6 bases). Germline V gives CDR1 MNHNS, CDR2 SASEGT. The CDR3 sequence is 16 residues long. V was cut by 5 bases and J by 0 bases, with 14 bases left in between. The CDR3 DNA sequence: TGTGCCAGCAGTACCCAGACAGGAGTTAGCAATCAGCCCCAGCATTTT. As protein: CASSTQTGVSNQPQHF.

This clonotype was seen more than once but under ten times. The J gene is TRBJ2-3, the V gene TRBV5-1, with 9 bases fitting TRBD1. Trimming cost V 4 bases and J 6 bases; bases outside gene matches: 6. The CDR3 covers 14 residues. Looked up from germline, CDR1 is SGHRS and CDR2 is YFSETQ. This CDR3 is CASSATGGGDTQYF. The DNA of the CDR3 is TGCGCCAGCAGCGCCACAGGGGGCGGGGATACGCAGTATTTT. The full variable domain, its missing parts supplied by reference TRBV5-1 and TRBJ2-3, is KAGVTQTPRYLIKTRGQQVTLSCSPISGHRSVSWYQQTPGQGLQFLFEYFSETQRNKGNFPGRFSGRQFSNSRSEMNVSTLELGDSALYLCASSATGGGDTQYFGPGTRLTVL.

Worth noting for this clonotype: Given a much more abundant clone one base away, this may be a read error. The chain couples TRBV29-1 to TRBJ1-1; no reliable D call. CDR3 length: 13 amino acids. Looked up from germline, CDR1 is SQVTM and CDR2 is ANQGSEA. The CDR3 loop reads CCVVGSLNTEAFF. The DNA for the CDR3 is TGCTGCGTTGTGGGCAGTCTGAACACTGAAGCTTTCTTT.

CDR3 amino acids: CATSSDVQGTGELFF. CDR3 coding DNA: TGTGCCACCAGCAGTGACGTACAGGGCACCGGGGAGCTGTTTTTT. This rearrangement joins TRBV15 to TRBJ2-2; D may be TRBD1 (6 bases). This CDR3 has 15 amino acids. Looked up from germline, CDR1 is LNHNV and CDR2 is YYDKDF (reference sequence). V was shortened by 3 bases and J by 4 bases, with 12 bases between the two germline ends.

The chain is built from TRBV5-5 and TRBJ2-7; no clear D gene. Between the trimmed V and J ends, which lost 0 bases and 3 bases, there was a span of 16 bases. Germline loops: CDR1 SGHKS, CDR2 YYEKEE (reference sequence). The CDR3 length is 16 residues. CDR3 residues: CASSLEELRSGYEQYF. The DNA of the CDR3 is TGTGCCAGCAGCTTGGAGGAGTTGCGGAGTGGCTACGAGCAGTACTTC.

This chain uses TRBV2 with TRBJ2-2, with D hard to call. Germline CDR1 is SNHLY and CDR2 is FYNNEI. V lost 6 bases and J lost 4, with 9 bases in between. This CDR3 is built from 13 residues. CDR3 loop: CASSPEITGELFF. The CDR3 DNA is TGTGCCAGCAGCCCTGAAATCACCGGGGAGCTGTTTTTT.

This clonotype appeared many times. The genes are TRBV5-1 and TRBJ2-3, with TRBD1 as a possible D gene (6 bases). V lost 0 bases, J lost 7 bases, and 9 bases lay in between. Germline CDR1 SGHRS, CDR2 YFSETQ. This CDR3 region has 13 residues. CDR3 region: CASSLDRENTQYF. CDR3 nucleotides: TGCGCCAGCAGCTTGGACAGGGAGAATACGCAGTATTTT.

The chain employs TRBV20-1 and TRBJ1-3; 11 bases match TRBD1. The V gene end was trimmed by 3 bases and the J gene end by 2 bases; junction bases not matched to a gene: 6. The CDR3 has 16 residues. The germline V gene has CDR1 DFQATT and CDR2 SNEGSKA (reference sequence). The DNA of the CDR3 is TGCAGTGCTAGTGACGGGACAGGGGGGCCTGGAAACACCATATATTTT. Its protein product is CSASDGTGGPGNTIYF.

This chain's CDR3 is CASSLEGDMNTEAFF. CDR3 nucleotide sequence: TGCGCCAGCAGCTTGGAAGGAGACATGAACACTGAAGCTTTCTTT. The chain is built from TRBV5-1 and TRBJ1-1; D unresolved. This CDR3 has 15 residues. Trimming took 0 bases from V and 0 from J, leaving 9 bases between them. Germline V CDR1 and CDR2: SGHRS, YFSETQ. Full variable domain (rest looked up from reference TRBV5-1 and TRBJ1-1): KAGVTQTPRYLIKTRGQQVTLSCSPISGHRSVSWYQQTPGQGLQFLFEYFSETQRNKGNFPGRFSGRQFSNSRSEMNVSTLELGDSALYLCASSLEGDMNTEAFFGQGTRLTVV.

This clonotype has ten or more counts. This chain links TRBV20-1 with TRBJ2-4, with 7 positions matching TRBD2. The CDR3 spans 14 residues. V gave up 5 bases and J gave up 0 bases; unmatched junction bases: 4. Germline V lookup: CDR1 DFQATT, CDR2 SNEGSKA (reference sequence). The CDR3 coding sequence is TGCAGTGCTGCTAGCGGACTAGCCAAAAACATTCAGTACTTC. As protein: CSAASGLAKNIQYF.

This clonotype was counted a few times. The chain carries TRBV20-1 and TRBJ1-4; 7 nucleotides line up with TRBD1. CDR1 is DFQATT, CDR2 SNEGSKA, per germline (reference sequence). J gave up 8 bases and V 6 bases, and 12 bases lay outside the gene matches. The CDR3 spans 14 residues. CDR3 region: CSAIQGEIGEKLFF. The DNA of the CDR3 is TGCAGTGCGATTCAGGGGGAAATCGGGGAAAAACTGTTTTTT.

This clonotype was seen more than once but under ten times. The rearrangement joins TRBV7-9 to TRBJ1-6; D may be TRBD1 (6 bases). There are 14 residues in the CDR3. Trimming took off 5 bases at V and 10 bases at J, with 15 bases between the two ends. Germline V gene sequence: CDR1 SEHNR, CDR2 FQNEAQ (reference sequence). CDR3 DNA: TGTGCCAGCAGCCCCAAGACAGGAGACTCACCCCTCCACTTT. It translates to CASSPKTGDSPLHF.

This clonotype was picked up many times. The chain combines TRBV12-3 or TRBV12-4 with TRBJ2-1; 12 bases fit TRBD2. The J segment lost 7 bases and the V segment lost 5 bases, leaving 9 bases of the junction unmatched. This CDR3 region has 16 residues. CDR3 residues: CASSPRTSGMVNEQFF. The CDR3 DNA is TGTGCCAGCAGTCCGCGGACTAGCGGGATGGTTAATGAGCAGTTCTTC.

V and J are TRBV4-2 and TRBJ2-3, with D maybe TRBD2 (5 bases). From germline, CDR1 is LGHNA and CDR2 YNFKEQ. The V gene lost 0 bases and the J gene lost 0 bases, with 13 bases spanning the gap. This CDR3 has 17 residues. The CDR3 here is CASSQERTYTSTDTQYF. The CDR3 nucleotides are TGTGCCAGCAGCCAAGAGAGGACTTATACTAGCACAGATACGCAGTATTTT.

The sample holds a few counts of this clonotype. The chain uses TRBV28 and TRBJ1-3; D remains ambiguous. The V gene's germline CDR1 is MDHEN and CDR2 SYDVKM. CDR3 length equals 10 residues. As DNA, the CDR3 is TGTGTGGTCTCTGGAAACACCATATATTTT. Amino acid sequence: CVVSGNTIYF.

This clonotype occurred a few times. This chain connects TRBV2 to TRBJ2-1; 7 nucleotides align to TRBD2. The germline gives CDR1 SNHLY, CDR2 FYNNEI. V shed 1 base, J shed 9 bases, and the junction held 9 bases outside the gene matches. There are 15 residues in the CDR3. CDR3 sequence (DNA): TGTGCCAGCAGTGAAGATCGGGCGGGAGTTGGTGAGCAGTTCTTC. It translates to CASSEDRAGVGEQFF.

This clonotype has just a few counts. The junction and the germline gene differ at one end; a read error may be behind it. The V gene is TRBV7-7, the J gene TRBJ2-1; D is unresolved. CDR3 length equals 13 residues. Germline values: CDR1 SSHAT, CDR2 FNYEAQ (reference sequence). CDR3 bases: TGTGCTAGCAGCGTAAATCTCTACAATGAGCAGTTCTTC. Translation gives CASSVNLYNEQFF. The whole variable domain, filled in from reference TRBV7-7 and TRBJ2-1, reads GAGVSQSPRYKVTKRGQDVTLRCDPISSHATLYWYQQALGQGPEFLTYFNYEAQPDKSGLPSDRFSAERPEGSISTLTIQRTEQRDSAMYRCASSVNLYNEQFFGPGTRLTVL.

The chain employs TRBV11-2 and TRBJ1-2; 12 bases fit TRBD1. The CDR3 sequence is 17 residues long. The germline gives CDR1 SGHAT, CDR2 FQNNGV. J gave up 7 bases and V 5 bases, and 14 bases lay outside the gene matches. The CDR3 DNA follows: TGTGCCAGCAGCCCCCGGGGTCAGGGGGACAGGGGGCCTGGCTACACCTTC. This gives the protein CASSPRGQGDRGPGYTF.

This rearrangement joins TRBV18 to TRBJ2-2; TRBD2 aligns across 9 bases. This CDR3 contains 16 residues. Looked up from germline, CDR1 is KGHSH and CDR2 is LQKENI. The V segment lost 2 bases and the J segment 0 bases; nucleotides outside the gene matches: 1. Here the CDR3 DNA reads TGTGCCAGCTCACCAAGCGGGGGGACGAACACCGGGGAGCTGTTTTTT. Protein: CASSPSGGTNTGELFF.